This T cell receptor beta chain was sequenced for a study of CD8+ T cells in alopecia areata. Broader study findings: Scalp sequencing captures resident alphabeta T cells of normal skin too. With patients, TCR sharing proved less clear than in mice, a difference possibly related to HLA. Higher clonality and more expanded CD8+ clones appeared in lesional than normal scalp.

Extracted from the samples, RNA was reverse transcribed into cDNA to serve as the sequencing template. Method: immunoSEQ multiplex PCR; TCRdb's copy keeps in-frame clones and lacks some. The sample has about 150,000 clones; roughly 50% are singletons. Of note for this clone: What it binds is unknown.

V trimming: 3 bases; J trimming: 1 base; junction bases outside the gene matches: 6. Germline values: CDR1 ENHRY, CDR2 SYGVKD. CDR3 length: 15 amino acids. Researchers picked out CD4+ and CD8+ T cells from PBMCs by sorting. This clonotype originated in a human donor in good health. This sequence joins TRBV10-3 and TRBJ2-7; 7 nucleotides agree with TRBD1. The specimen sequenced was CD4+ T cells sorted from blood. CDR3 DNA sequence: TGTGCCATCAGTGACCCCGGGACAGCATCCTACGAGCAGTACTTC. Translated, it gives CAISDPGTASYEQYF.